A single sample gave rise to the 15 T cell receptor beta chains below, sequenced in a study of T cell responses to AZD1222 COVID-19 vaccine. Generated by immunoSEQ multiplex PCR, the TCRdb table keeps only in-frame clones and is missing some. The sample carries about 260,000 clones, approximately 93% recorded once. The sample consisted of peripheral blood, taken on day 0 of AZD1222 vaccination. Receptor source: an adult in good health.

V usage is TRBV29-1 and J usage is TRBJ1-3; TRBD1 is a possible D gene (6 bases). Trimming removed 6 bases from V and 0 bases from J, with 9 bases in between. The CDR3 length is 13 residues. Per germline, CDR1 SQVTM and CDR2 ANQGSEA. The CDR3: CSVGQSSGNTIYF. CDR3 sequence (DNA): TGCAGCGTCGGACAGAGCTCTGGAAACACCATATATTTT.

This chain links TRBV6-5 with TRBJ1-2; D is unclear. This CDR3 contains 16 residues. The ends were cut back, 4 bases at V and 3 bases at J, with 18 bases in the middle. The germline V gene encodes CDR1 MNHEY and CDR2 SVGAGI. The chain's CDR3 is CASSSRRLERYYGYTF. CDR3 sequence (DNA): TGTGCCAGCAGTTCGCGACGACTCGAAAGGTACTATGGCTACACCTTC.

This clone is a singleton in its sample. The rearrangement uses TRBV7-9 and TRBJ2-1; D gene unclear. CDR3 length: 16 amino acids. Per germline, CDR1 SEHNR and CDR2 FQNEAQ (reference sequence). Trimming removed 5 bases at V and 3 bases at J, with 17 bases between. The CDR3 bases are TGTGCCAGCAGCCCGTGGCAGGTCCGCTACTACAATGAGCAGTTCTTC. The encoded protein is CASSPWQVRYYNEQFF. The whole variable domain, remainder taken from reference TRBV7-9 and TRBJ2-1, is DTGVSQNPRHKITKRGQNVTFRCDPISEHNRLYWYRQTLGQGPEFLTYFQNEAQLEKSRLLSDRFSAERPKGSFSTLEIQRTEQGDSAMYLCASSPWQVRYYNEQFFGPGTRLTVL.

This clone was counted once. The rearrangement uses TRBV18 and TRBJ2-6; 9 bases match TRBD2. The V gene's germline CDR1 is KGHSH and CDR2 LQKENI. The CDR3 consists of 16 residues. V gave up 3 bases and J gave up 2 bases; unmatched junction bases: 2. The CDR3: CASSPGGGAGANVLTF. The CDR3 nucleotides read TGTGCCAGCTCACCCGGCGGGGGGGCTGGGGCCAACGTCCTGACTTTC.

J is TRBJ1-2 and V is TRBV7-9; perhaps TRBD1 as D (6 bases). The V end lost 2 bases, the J end lost 2 bases, and 12 bases lay between the germline ends. Germline CDR1 reads SEHNR; CDR2 reads FQNEAQ (reference sequence). The CDR3 is 15 residues long. The CDR3 DNA follows: TGTGCCAGCAGCTTAACACAGGGTGGAAACTATGGCTACACCTTC. Its translation is CASSLTQGGNYGYTF.

The chain joins TRBV18 to TRBJ2-3; 9 bases are shared with TRBD1. CDR1 KGHSH and CDR2 LQKENI come from the germline V gene. The CDR3 spans 16 residues. V was pared by 4 bases and J by 3 bases, with 8 bases of the junction left unmatched. The CDR3 nucleotides are TGTGCCAGCTCACGATACAGGGGGCGCGAGACAGATACGCAGTATTTT. It translates to CASSRYRGRETDTQYF.

This clone was seen just once. The rearrangement links TRBV4-2 to TRBJ2-2, with D maybe TRBD1 (5 bases). V was shortened by 3 bases and J by 7 bases, with 21 bases between the two germline ends. The CDR3 totals 17 residues. From germline, CDR1 is LGHNA and CDR2 YNFKEQ. CDR3 protein: CASSQRPQGSSFGELFF. CDR3 coding DNA: TGTGCCAGCAGCCAGAGACCTCAGGGATCGAGTTTCGGGGAGCTGTTTTTT.

The J gene is TRBJ2-7, the V gene TRBV6-5; no clear D. The germline V and J ends were trimmed by 10 bases and 3 bases, with 16 bases remaining between them. The CDR3 consists of 13 residues. Germline V gives CDR1 MNHEY, CDR2 SVGAGI. The CDR3 is CATIGSLDYEQYF. CDR3 coding DNA: TGTGCCACCATTGGGTCCCTAGACTACGAGCAGTACTTC.

The chain joins TRBV2 to TRBJ2-3; D perhaps matches TRBD1 (5 bases). Germline loops: CDR1 SNHLY, CDR2 FYNNEI. V was clipped by 2 bases and J by 6 bases, with 6 bases between them. CDR3 length equals 12 residues. The CDR3 protein is CASSERGDTQYF. CDR3 DNA: TGTGCCAGCAGTGAAAGGGGTGATACGCAGTATTTT. Drawing the rest from reference TRBV2 and TRBJ2-3, the complete variable domain is EPEVTQTPSHQVTQMGQEVILRCVPISNHLYFYWYRQILGQKVEFLVSFYNNEISEKSEIFDDQFSVERPDGSNFTLKIRSTKLEDSAMYFCASSERGDTQYFGPGTRLTVL.

V usage is TRBV5-1 and J usage is TRBJ2-1; 13 bases line up with TRBD2. In germline, CDR1 is SGHRS, CDR2 YFSETQ. The CDR3 length is 16 residues. V shed 4 bases, J shed 7 bases, and the junction held 8 bases outside the gene matches. The DNA of the CDR3 is TGCGCCAGCAGCCCCTGGACTAGCGGGAGTGGAAATGAGCAGTTCTTC. Residues: CASSPWTSGSGNEQFF.

The chain is built from TRBV7-9 and TRBJ2-1; TRBD1 agrees at 7 bases. Germline V gene sequence: CDR1 SEHNR, CDR2 FQNEAQ (reference sequence). The junction had 13 bases not matched to a gene; V was cut back by 5 bases and J by 15 bases. The CDR3 is 13 amino acids. The CDR3 region has the DNA TGTGCCAGCAGCCCTAGACAGGGAGCTCGGCGGTTCTTC. As protein: CASSPRQGARRFF.

The genes are TRBV24-1 and TRBJ1-2, with D possibly matching TRBD1 (5 bases). Germline CDR1 reads KGHDR; CDR2 reads SFDVKD. Trimming shortened V by 4 bases and J by 4 bases, and 12 bases separated the two germline ends. CDR3 length equals 14 residues. The CDR3 coding sequence is TGTGCCACCAGTGAAGGGGAAGGGACCTATGGCTACACCTTC. Its protein product is CATSEGEGTYGYTF.

The chain has TRBV7-9 and TRBJ1-1; 9 bases map to TRBD1. Germline V CDR1 and CDR2: SEHNR, FQNEAQ (reference sequence). The V and J ends lost 8 bases and 1 base, in that order; junction bases with no gene match: 2. The CDR3 totals 13 residues. As DNA, the CDR3 is TGTGCCAGCCTACAGGGGGCGAACACTGAAGCTTTCTTT. Translation: CASLQGANTEAFF.

This sequence joins TRBV7-6 and TRBJ2-7; D is perhaps TRBD2 (5 bases). Germline V CDR1 and CDR2: SGHVS, FNYEAQ. Trimming cost V 4 bases and J 6 bases, with 13 bases left between them. CDR3 length: 13 residues. This CDR3 is CASSSRASSEQYF. DNA of the CDR3: TGTGCCAGCAGCTCGAGGGCCAGTAGCGAGCAGTACTTC.

This clone was counted once. V usage is TRBV27 and J usage is TRBJ2-3; D might be TRBD1 or TRBD2, each matching 5 bases. Germline V gene lookup returns CDR1 MNHEY and CDR2 SMNVEV (reference sequence). There are 15 residues in the CDR3. The V end lost 5 bases, the J end lost 5 bases, and 17 bases lay between the germline ends. This CDR3 reads CASSTTRGQGDTQYF. In nucleotides, the CDR3 is TGTGCCAGCAGTACAACTAGAGGGCAGGGAGATACGCAGTATTTT.